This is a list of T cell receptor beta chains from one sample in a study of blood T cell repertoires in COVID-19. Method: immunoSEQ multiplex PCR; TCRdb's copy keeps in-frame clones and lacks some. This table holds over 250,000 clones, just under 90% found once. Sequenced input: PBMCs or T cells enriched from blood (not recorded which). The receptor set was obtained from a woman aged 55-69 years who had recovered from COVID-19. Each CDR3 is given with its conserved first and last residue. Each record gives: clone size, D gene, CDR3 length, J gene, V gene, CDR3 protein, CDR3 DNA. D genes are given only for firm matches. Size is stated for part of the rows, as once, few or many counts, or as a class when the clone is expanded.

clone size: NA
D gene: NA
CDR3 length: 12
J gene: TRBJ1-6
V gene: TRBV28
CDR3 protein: CASSAGNSPLHF
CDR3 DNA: TGTGCCAGCAGCGCAGGGAATTCACCCCTCCACTTT

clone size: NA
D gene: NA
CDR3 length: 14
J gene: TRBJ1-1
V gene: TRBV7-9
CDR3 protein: CASSSRGGNTEAFF
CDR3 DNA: TGTGCCAGCAGCTCCCGGGGGGGCAACACTGAAGCTTTCTTT

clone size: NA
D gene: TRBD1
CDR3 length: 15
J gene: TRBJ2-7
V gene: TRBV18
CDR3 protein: CASSPTGTGSHEQYF
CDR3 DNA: TGTGCCAGCTCACCTACCGGGACAGGGAGCCACGAGCAGTACTTC

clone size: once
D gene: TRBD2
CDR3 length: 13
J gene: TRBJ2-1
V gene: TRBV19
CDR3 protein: CASRLAGGPEQFF
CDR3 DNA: TGTGCCAGCCGACTAGCGGGGGGCCCTGAGCAGTTCTTC

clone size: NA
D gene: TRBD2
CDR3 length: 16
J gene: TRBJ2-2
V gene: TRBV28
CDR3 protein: CASSLRLAGGPRELFF
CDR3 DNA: TGTGCCAGCAGTTTAAGGCTAGCGGGAGGGCCAAGGGAGCTGTTTTTT

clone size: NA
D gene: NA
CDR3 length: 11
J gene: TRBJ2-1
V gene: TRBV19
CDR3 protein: CASSINSEQFF
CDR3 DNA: TGTGCCAGTAGTATTAATAGTGAGCAGTTCTTC

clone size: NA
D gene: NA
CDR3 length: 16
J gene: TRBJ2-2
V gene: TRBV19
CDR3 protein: CASSIGGLRQIGELFF
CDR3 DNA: TGTGCCAGTAGTATAGGGGGACTGAGACAGATCGGGGAGCTGTTTTTT

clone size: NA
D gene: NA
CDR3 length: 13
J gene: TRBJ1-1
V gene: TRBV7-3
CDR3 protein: CASSLNRGGLAFF
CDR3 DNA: TGTGCCAGCAGCTTAAACCGGGGAGGGTTAGCTTTCTTT

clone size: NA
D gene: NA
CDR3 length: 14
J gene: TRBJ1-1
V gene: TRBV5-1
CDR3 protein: CASSPGGVNTEAFF
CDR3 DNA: TGCGCCAGCAGCCCCGGAGGGGTGAACACTGAAGCTTTCTTT

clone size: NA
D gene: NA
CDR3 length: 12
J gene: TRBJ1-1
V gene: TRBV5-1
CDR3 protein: CASSLEGTEAFF
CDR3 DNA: TGCGCCAGCAGCTTAGAGGGCACTGAAGCTTTCTTT

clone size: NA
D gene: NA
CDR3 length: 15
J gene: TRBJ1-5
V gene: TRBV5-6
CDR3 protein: CASSLRQEGNQPQHF
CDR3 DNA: TGTGCCAGCAGCCTGCGACAGGAGGGCAATCAGCCCCAGCATTTT

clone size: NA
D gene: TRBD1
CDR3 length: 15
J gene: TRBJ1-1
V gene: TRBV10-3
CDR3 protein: CAIGTGGIMNTEAFF
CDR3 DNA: TGTGCCATAGGGACAGGGGGTATCATGAACACTGAAGCTTTCTTT

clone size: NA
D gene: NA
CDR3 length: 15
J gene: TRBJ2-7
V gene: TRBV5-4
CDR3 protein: CASSLGGGESYEQYF
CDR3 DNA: TGTGCCAGCAGCTTGGGGGGCGGGGAGTCCTACGAGCAGTACTTC

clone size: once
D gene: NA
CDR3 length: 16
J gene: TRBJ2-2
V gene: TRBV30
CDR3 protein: CAWNVGGGTNTGELFF
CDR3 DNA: TGTGCCTGGAACGTTGGGGGCGGCACGAACACCGGGGAGCTGTTTTTT

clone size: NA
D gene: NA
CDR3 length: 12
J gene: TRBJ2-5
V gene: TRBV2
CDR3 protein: CASSDRQETQYF
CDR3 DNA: TGTGCCAGCAGTGACAGGCAAGAGACCCAGTACTTC

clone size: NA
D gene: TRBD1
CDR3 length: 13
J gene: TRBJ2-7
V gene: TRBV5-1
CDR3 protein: CASRGQGADEQYF
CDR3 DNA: TGCGCCAGCAGGGGACAGGGGGCAGACGAGCAGTACTTC

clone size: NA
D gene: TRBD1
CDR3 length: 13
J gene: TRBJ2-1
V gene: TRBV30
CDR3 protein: CAWSGTGGNEQFF
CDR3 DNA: TGTGCCTGGAGTGGGACAGGGGGCAATGAGCAGTTCTTC

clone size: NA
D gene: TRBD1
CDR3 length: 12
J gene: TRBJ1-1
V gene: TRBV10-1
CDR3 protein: CASSVFRTGLFF
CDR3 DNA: TGCGCCAGCAGTGTTTTCCGGACAGGGTTATTCTTT

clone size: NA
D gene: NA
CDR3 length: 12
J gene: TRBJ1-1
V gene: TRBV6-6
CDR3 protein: CASSWENPEAFF
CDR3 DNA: TGTGCCAGCAGCTGGGAGAACCCTGAAGCTTTCTTT

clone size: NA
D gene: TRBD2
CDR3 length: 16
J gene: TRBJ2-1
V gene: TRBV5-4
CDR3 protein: CASSFPGTSGNNEQFF
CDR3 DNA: TGTGCCAGCAGCTTCCCGGGGACTAGCGGGAACAATGAGCAGTTCTTC

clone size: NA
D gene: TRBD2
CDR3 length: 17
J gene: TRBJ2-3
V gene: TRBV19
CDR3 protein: CASSPGTSGVSTDTQYF
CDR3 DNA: TGTGCCAGTAGCCCCGGGACTAGCGGGGTTAGCACAGATACGCAGTATTTT

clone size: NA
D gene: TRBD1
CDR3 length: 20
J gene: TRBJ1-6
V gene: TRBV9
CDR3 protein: CASSPRGTGGEGSYNSPLHF
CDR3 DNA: TGTGCCAGCAGCCCCCGCGGGACAGGGGGCGAGGGCTCCTATAATTCACCCCTCCACTTT

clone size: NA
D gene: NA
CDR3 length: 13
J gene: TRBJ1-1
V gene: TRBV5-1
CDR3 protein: CASSLGPGTEAFF
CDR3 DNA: TGCGCCAGCAGCTTGGGACCGGGGACTGAAGCTTTCTTT

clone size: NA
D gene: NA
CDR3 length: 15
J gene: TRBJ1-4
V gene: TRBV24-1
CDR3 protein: CATSDPPRPNEKLFF
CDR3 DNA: TGTGCCACCAGTGACCCCCCCAGGCCGAATGAAAAACTGTTTTTT

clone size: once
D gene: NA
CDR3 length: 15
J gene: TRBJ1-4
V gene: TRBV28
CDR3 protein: CASSSPGGENEKLFF
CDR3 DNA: TGTGCCAGCAGTTCCCCTGGAGGGGAGAATGAAAAACTGTTTTTT

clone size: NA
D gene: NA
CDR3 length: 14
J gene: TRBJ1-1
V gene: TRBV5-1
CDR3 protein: CASALGGGNTEAFF
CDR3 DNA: TGCGCCAGCGCTCTGGGAGGAGGGAACACTGAAGCTTTCTTT

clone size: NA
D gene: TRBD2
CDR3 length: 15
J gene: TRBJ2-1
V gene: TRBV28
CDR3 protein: CASNPAGVGYNEQFF
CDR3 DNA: TGTGCCAGCAATCCAGCGGGAGTGGGCTACAATGAGCAGTTCTTC

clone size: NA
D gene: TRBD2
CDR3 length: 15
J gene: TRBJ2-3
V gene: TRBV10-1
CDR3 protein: CASSESGSGRDTQYF
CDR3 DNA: TGCGCCAGCAGTGAGTCCGGTAGCGGGAGAGATACGCAGTATTTT

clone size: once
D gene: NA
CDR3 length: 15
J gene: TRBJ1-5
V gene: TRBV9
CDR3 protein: CASSASGGPGQPQHF
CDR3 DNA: TGTGCCAGCAGCGCCAGTGGGGGCCCGGGTCAGCCCCAGCATTTT

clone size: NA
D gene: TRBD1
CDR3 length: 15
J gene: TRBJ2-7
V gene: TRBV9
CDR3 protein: CASSVSGTGVHEQYF
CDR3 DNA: TGTGCCAGCAGCGTATCTGGGACAGGGGTCCACGAGCAGTACTTC

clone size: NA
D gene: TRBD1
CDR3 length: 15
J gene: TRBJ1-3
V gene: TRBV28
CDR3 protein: CASIPGQTYGNTIYF
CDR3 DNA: TGTGCCAGCATCCCGGGACAGACATATGGAAACACCATATATTTT

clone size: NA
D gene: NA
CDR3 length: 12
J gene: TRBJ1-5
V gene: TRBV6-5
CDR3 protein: CASSRGNQPQHF
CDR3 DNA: TGTGCTTCAAGCAGGGGCAATCAGCCCCAGCATTTT

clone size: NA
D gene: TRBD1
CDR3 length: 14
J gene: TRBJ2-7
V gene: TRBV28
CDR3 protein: CASGGTGDSYEQYF
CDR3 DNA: TGTGCCAGCGGGGGGACAGGGGACTCCTACGAGCAGTACTTC

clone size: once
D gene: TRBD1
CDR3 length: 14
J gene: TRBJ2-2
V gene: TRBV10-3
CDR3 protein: CAISIGGSAGELFF
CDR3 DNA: TGTGCCATCAGCATAGGGGGCAGCGCAGGGGAGCTGTTTTTT

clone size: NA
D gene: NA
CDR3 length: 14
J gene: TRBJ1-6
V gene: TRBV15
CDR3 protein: CATGYDKNNSPLHF
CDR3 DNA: TGTGCCACCGGGTACGACAAGAATAATTCACCCCTCCACTTT

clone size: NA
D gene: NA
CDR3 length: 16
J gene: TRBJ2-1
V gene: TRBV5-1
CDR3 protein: CASSLALAGPYNEQFF
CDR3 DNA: TGCGCCAGCAGCTTGGCATTGGCGGGGCCGTACAATGAGCAGTTCTTC

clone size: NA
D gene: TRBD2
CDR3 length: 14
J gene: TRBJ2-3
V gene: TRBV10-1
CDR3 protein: CASSQSGVTDTQYF
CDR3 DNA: TGCGCCAGCAGTCAAAGCGGGGTCACAGATACGCAGTATTTT

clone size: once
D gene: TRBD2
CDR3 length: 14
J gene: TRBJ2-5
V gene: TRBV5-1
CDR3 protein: CASRPGGTQETQYF
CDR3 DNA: TGCGCCAGCAGACCGGGGGGGACCCAAGAGACCCAGTACTTC

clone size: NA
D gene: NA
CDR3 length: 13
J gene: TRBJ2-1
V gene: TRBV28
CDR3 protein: CASIPSSYNEQFF
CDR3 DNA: TGTGCCAGCATCCCGAGCTCCTACAATGAGCAGTTCTTC

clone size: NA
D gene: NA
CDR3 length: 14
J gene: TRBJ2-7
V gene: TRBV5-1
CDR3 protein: CASSPGSATYEQYF
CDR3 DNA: TGCGCCAGCAGCCCGGGTAGCGCAACCTACGAGCAGTACTTC

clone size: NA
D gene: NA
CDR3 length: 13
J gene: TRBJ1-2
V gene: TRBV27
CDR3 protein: CASRLNQGNGYTF
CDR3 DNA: TGTGCCAGCAGGCTTAATCAGGGCAACGGCTACACCTTC

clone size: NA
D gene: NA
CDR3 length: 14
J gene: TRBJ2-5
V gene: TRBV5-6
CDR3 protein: CASSPMWEAETQYF
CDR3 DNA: TGTGCCAGCAGCCCTATGTGGGAGGCGGAGACCCAGTACTTC

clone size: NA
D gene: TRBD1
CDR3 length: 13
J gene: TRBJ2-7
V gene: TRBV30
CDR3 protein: CAGEGQGNSEQYF
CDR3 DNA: TGTGCCGGGGAGGGACAGGGGAATAGCGAGCAGTACTTC

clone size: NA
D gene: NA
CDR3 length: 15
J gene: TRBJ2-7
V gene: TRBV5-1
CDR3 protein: CASSLALGDPYEQYF
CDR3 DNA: TGCGCCAGCAGCTTGGCCTTAGGGGATCCCTACGAGCAGTACTTC

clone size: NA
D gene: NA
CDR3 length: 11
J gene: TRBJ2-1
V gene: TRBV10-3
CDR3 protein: CAISLGGEQFF
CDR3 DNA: TGTGCCATCTCTCTGGGAGGTGAGCAGTTCTTC

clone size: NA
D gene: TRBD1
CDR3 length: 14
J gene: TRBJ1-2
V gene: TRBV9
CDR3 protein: CASSARDRVYGYTF
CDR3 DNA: TGTGCCAGCAGCGCCCGGGACAGGGTCTATGGCTACACCTTC

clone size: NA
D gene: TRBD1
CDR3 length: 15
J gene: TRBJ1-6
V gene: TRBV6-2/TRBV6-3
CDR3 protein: CASSYQGAGNSPLHF
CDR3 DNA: TGTGCCAGCAGTTACCAGGGGGCCGGTAATTCACCCCTCCACTTT

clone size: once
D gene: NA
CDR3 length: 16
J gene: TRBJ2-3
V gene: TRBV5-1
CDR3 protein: CASREFEVVGVDTQYF
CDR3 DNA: TGCGCCAGCAGGGAGTTCGAAGTCGTCGGGGTCGATACGCAGTATTTT

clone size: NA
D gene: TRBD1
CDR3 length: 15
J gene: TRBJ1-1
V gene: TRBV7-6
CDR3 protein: CASSLDLDRGTEAFF
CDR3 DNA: TGTGCCAGCAGCTTAGATCTGGACAGGGGCACTGAAGCTTTCTTT

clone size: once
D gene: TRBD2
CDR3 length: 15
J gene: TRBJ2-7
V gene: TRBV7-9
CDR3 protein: CASSLGLAGVYEQYF
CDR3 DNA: TGTGCCAGCAGCTTGGGACTAGCGGGAGTCTACGAGCAGTACTTC

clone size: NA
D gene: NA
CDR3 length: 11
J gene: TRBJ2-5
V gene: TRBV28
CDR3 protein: CASSLYETQYF
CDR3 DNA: TGTGCCAGCAGTTTGTATGAGACCCAGTACTTC

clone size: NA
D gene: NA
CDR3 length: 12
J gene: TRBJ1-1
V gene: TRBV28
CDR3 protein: CASSPRNTEAFF
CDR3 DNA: TGTGCCAGCAGTCCCCGTAACACTGAAGCTTTCTTT

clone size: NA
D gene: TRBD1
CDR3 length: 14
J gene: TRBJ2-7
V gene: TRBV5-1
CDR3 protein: CASSPGGGTYEQYF
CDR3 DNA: TGCGCCAGCAGCCCAGGGGGCGGTACCTACGAGCAGTACTTC

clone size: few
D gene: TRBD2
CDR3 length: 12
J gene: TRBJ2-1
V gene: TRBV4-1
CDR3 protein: CASSGGRNEQFF
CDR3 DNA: TGCGCATCTAGCGGGGGCCGGAATGAGCAGTTCTTC

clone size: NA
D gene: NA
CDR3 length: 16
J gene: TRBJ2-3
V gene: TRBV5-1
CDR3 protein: CASSFFGQPSGDTQYF
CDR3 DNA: TGCGCCAGCAGCTTTTTTGGACAGCCGTCTGGAGATACGCAGTATTTT

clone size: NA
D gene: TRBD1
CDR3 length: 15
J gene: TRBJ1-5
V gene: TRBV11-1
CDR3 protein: CASSSPTGGPFAQHF
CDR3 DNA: TGTGCCAGCAGCTCCCCGACAGGGGGACCCTTCGCCCAGCATTTT

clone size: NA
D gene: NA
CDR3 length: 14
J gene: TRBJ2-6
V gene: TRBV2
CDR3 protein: CASTPSSGANVLTF
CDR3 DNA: TGTGCCAGCACCCCGTCCTCTGGGGCCAACGTCCTGACTTTC

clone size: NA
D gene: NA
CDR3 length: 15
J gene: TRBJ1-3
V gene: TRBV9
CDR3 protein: CASSVQDSSGNTIYF
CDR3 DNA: TGTGCCAGCAGCGTCCAGGACAGCTCTGGAAACACCATATATTTT